This entry lists 5 T cell receptor beta chains sequenced from one sample in a study of T cells in tuberculosis. Cells were sorted from thawed PBMC rested overnight and stained with GMM-loaded CD1B tetramer, viability dye and anti-CD3. C32 glucose monomycolate from Rhodococcus equi was loaded onto the CD1B tetramers. Sequencing was performed with immunoSEQ multiplex PCR; in TCRdb, only in-frame clones are kept and a portion is missing. The sample lists approximately 88,000 clones, under 95% seen once, with 1.5% to 2% in the top ten. Sequenced material: CD1b-GMM tetramer-negative cells sorted from PBMCs. Receptors originate from an adult woman with latent tuberculosis.

The rearrangement uses TRBV6-6 and TRBJ1-2; 9 bases match TRBD1. This CDR3 has 13 amino acids. CDR1 and CDR2 (germline): MNHNY, SVGAGI (reference sequence). V dropped 2 bases and J dropped 7; count of bases not matched to a gene: 2. The CDR3, as DNA: TGTGCCAGCAGTTACGGGACAGGGCCTGGCTACACCTTC. The encoded protein is CASSYGTGPGYTF.

This chain uses TRBV11-2 with TRBJ1-4, with a tentative D call TRBD1 (6 bases). V was shortened by 4 bases and J by 5 bases, with 14 bases between the two germline ends. The CDR3 is 15 amino acids. CDR1 SGHAT and CDR2 FQNNGV come from the germline V gene. CDR3 amino acids: CASSSGTRGNEKLFF. CDR3 in DNA: TGTGCCAGCAGCTCCGGGACACGTGGAAATGAAAAACTGTTTTTT.

The chain carries TRBV30 and TRBJ1-1; D is perhaps TRBD1 (6 bases). Germline V gives CDR1 GTSNPN, CDR2 SVGIG (reference sequence). This CDR3 is 12 amino acids long. V was shortened by 5 bases and J by 5 bases, with 12 bases between the two germline ends. The CDR3 region is CAWWGRQTEAFF. DNA for the CDR3: TGTGCCTGGTGGGGGCGTCAGACTGAAGCTTTCTTT. The variable domain in full, completed from reference TRBV30 and TRBJ1-1, reads SQTIHQWPATLVQPVGSPLSLECTVEGTSNPNLYWYRQAAGRGLQLLFYSVGIGQISSEVPQNLSASRPQDRQFILSSKKLLLSDSGFYLCAWWGRQTEAFFGQGTRLTVV.

There are a few counts of this clone. V usage is TRBV19 and J usage is TRBJ2-3; TRBD2 matches at 7 bases. Trimming removed 3 bases from V and 0 bases from J; junction bases left unmatched: 6. Germline loops: CDR1 LNHDA, CDR2 SQIVND (reference sequence). CDR3 length: 16 residues. CDR3 protein: CASSIASGLSTDTQYF. The DNA for the CDR3 is TGTGCCAGTAGTATCGCTAGCGGCCTTAGCACAGATACGCAGTATTTT.

This chain uses TRBV19 with TRBJ2-1; TRBD2 is a possible D gene (7 bases). The germline V and J ends were trimmed by 3 bases and 2 bases, with 11 bases remaining between them. The CDR3 sequence is 15 residues long. Germline CDR1 LNHDA, CDR2 SQIVND (reference sequence). The CDR3 is CASSIGGGAYNEQFF. The CDR3 DNA reads as TGTGCCAGTAGTATCGGAGGGGGGGCCTACAATGAGCAGTTCTTC.